The T cell receptor beta chain under discussion was sequenced for a study of blood T cell repertoires in COVID-19. Study-level information: Samples of COVID-19 (acute and convalescent) were obtained from the United States, Italy and Spain. T cells, B-cell-depleted T cells, or PBMCs provided the cDNA or gDNA that served as material.

How the authors handled the data: Amplification of reference gene primers provided the estimated nucleated cell counts. Profiling relied on immunoSEQ multiplex PCR, and the TCRdb table lists in-frame clones only, not all of them. V, J and clone size reflect that table, while D and trimming were determined from the DNA. This table has 410,000 or so clones, around 86% appearing once. The CDR3 is 14 amino acids. V was trimmed by 3 bases and J by 3 bases, leaving 11 bases between them. Germline V gene sequence: CDR1 MNHNS, CDR2 SASEGT. J is TRBJ1-2 and V is TRBV6-1, with a weak D call TRBD1 (5 bases). Sequenced material: peripheral blood. The receptor was derived from a woman in her twenties or thirties with active or convalescent COVID-19. This chain's CDR3 is CASSDGTGYYGYTF. Here the CDR3 DNA reads TGTGCCAGCAGTGACGGAACAGGATACTATGGCTACACCTTC.